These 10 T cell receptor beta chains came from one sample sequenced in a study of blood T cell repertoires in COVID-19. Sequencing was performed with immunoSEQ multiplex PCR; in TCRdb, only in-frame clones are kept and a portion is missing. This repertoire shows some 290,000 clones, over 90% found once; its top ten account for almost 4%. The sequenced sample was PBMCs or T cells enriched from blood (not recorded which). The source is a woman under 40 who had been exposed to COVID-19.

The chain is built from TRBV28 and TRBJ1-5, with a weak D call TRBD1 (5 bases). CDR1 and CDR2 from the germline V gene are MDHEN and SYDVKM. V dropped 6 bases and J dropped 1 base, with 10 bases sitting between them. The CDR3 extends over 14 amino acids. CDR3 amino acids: CASSRGGSNQPQHF. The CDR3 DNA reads TGTGCCAGCAGCCGCGGGGGGAGCAATCAGCCCCAGCATTTT.

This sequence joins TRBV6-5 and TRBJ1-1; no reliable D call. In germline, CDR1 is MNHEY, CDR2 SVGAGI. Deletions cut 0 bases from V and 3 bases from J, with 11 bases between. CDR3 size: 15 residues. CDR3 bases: TGTGCCAGCAGTTACTCGTGGACTTTTGACACTGAAGCTTTCTTT. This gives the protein CASSYSWTFDTEAFF.

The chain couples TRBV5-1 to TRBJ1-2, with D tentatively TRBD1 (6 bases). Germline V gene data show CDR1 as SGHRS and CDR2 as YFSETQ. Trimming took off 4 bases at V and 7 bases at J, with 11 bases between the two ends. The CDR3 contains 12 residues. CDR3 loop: CASSPGQIGYTF. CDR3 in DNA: TGCGCCAGCAGCCCTGGACAGATTGGCTACACCTTC.

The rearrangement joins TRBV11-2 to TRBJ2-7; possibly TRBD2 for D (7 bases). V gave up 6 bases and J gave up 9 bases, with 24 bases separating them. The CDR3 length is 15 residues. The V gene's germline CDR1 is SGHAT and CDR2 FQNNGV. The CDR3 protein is CASSTRGGGLPVQYF. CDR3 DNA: TGTGCCAGCAGTACTCGCGGCGGGGGCCTCCCTGTGCAGTACTTC.

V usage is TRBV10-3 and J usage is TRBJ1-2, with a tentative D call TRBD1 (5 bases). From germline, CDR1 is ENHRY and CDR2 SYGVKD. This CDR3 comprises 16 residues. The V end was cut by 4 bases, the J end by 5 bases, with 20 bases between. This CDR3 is CAISAIRQIGFYGYTF. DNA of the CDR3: TGTGCCATCAGTGCAATACGACAGATCGGCTTTTATGGCTACACCTTC.

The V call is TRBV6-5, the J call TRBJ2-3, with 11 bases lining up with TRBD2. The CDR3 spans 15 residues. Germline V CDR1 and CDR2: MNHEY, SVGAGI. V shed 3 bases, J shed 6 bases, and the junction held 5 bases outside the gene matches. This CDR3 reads CASSYLAGGVDTQYF. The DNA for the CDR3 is TGTGCCAGCAGTTATTTAGCGGGGGGGGTGGATACGCAGTATTTT.

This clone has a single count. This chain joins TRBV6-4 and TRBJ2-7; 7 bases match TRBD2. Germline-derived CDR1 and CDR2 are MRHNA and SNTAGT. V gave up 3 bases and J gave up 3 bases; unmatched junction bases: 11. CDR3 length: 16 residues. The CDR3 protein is CASSDGGGLADYEQYF. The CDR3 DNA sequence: TGTGCCAGCAGTGATGGGGGGGGTCTAGCGGACTACGAGCAGTACTTC.

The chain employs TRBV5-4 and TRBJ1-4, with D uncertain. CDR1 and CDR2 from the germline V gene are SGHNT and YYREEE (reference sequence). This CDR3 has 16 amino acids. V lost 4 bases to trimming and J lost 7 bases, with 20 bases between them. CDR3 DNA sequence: TGTGCCAGCAGCAACCACAAGACCGATGGAGGTGAAAAACTGTTTTTT. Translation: CASSNHKTDGGEKLFF.

This CDR3 reads CASSVEPLGNEQFF. CDR3 bases: TGTGCCAGCAGCGTAGAGCCCCTAGGTAATGAGCAGTTCTTC. The chain links TRBV9 to TRBJ2-1, with D hard to call. The CDR3 sequence is 14 residues long. Trimming pared 0 bases from V and 7 bases from J, leaving 11 bases between. The germline V gene encodes CDR1 SGDLS and CDR2 YYNGEE.

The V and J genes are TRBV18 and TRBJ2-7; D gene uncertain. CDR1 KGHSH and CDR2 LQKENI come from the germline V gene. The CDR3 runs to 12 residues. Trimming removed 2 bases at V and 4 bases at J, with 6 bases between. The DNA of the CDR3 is TGTGCCAGCTCACCATCAATTTACGAGCAGTACTTC. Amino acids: CASSPSIYEQYF.